This is a list of T cell receptor beta chains from one sample in a study of CD8 T cells in ankylosing spondylitis. Each CDR3 protein gets one entry after TCRdb re-called the 5' RACE reads with MiXCR. The repertoire has around 340,000 distinct CDR3 sequences, approximately 20% of them found once; the top ten carry about an eighth. The sequenced sample consisted of blood, either unsorted or a sorted T cell fraction (not recorded which). Receptors were obtained from a male donor with ankylosing spondylitis or in good health (not recorded which). CDR3s include the opening cysteine and the closing phenylalanine or tryptophan. A D gene is named only where the DNA matches it firmly. Rows give clone size only sometimes, using once, few, many, or a class for an expanded clone.

d_call cdr3_length j_call v_call clone_size cdr3_nt cdr3_aa
TRBD2 17 TRBJ2-5 TRBV9 few TGTGCCAGCAGCGTATCGACTAGCGGGGGGAACCAAGAGACCCAGTACTTC CASSVSTSGGNQETQYF
TRBD1 16 TRBJ2-4 TRBV4-2 NA TGTGCCAGCAGCCACGCCTCGACAGGGGCGGAAAACATTCAGTACTTC CASSHASTGAENIQYF
TRBD2 14 TRBJ2-1 TRBV4-2 NA TGTGCCAGCAGCCAAGATCAGAGCGGGGGGCCGCAGTTCTTC CASSQDQSGGPQFF
TRBD1 16 TRBJ2-7 TRBV4-1 NA TGCGCCAGCAGCCAAGACCCCGACAGGGGGCGCGACGAGCAGTACTTC CASSQDPDRGRDEQYF
NA 14 TRBJ2-1 TRBV12-3/TRBV12-4 few TGTGCCAGCAGTTTCGGAGGGGTAGGCGCTGAGCAGTTCTTC CASSFGGVGAEQFF
NA 13 TRBJ2-7 TRBV7-4 NA TGTGCCAGCAGCTTCCGGGTCCCTAACGAGCAGTACTTC CASSFRVPNEQYF
TRBD2 17 TRBJ2-5 TRBV4-1 NA TGCGCCAGCAGCCAAGTGTGGGCTAGCGGGGGGCCGGAGACCCAGTACTTC CASSQVWASGGPETQYF
NA 17 TRBJ2-2 TRBV25-1 NA TGTGCCAGCAGTGAATTTGAGGGGCGGGCGGACACCGGGGAGCTGTTTTTT CASSEFEGRADTGELFF
TRBD2 15 TRBJ2-1 TRBV10-1 NA TGCGCCAGCAGTGATATAGCGGGGAACAACAATGAGCAGTTCTTC CASSDIAGNNNEQFF
TRBD2 15 TRBJ2-3 TRBV12-3/TRBV12-4 few TGTGCCAGCAGTTCCCTAGCGGGGGACACAGATACGCAGTATTTT CASSSLAGDTDTQYF
NA 15 TRBJ1-5 TRBV20-1 few TGCAGTGCCGACCGGGATGTGGAAGTCAATCAGCCCCAGCATTTT CSADRDVEVNQPQHF
NA 14 TRBJ2-7 TRBV14 NA TGTGCCAGCAGCCAAGATGACCCCGGGGACGAGCAGTACTTC CASSQDDPGDEQYF
NA 13 TRBJ2-2 TRBV7-2 few TGTGCCAGCAGCTTAATGGGCCCCGGGGAGCTGTTTTTT CASSLMGPGELFF
NA 17 TRBJ2-5 TRBV7-2 NA TGTGCCAGCAGCTTAGCGTTAAGGGGATGGGGAGAAGAGACCCAGTACTTC CASSLALRGWGEETQYF
NA 16 TRBJ2-1 TRBV4-2 NA TGTGCCAGCAGCCAAGAGGGGCGGGGCTCCTACAATGAGCAGTTCTTC CASSQEGRGSYNEQFF
NA 16 TRBJ2-7 TRBV29-1 NA TGCAGCGCTTCAGGCAGGCTTGAAGGCTTGCGGTACGAGCAGTACTTC CSASGRLEGLRYEQYF
NA 15 TRBJ2-7 TRBV27 many TGTGCCAGCAGTTTGAGAGGCGTACTGTCCTACGAGCAGTACTTC CASSLRGVLSYEQYF
NA 13 TRBJ2-7 TRBV7-9 few TGTGCCAGCAGCTTAGGGGACCGTTACGAGCAGTACTTC CASSLGDRYEQYF
NA 17 TRBJ1-4 TRBV4-1 NA TGCGCCAGCAGCCAAGATAGTAGGGACCGGTGGGATGAAAAACTGTTTTTT CASSQDSRDRWDEKLFF
NA 13 TRBJ1-4 TRBV12-3/TRBV12-4 NA TGTGCCAGCAGTTCAGATACGGGGGAAAAACTGTTTTTT CASSSDTGEKLFF